Sequencing of this TCR beta chain was carried out in a study of cytomegalovirus exposure and HLA in healthy donors (TCRdb year 2017). For context, the study as a whole: An earlier analysis of some 620 of the donors reported 276 Gb of sequence data and approximately 120 million unique TCR beta sequences obtained from 150 million to 200 million T cells. Rather than drawing on any new phenotypic data, the later analysis identified candidate immune exposures from TCR beta sequences and the way those sequences occurred across donors. To predict cytomegalovirus infection status, the study combined high-throughput TCR immunosequencing, statistical association of individual TCRs with disease status, and machine learning. A separate validation cohort of roughly 130 different subjects was used in addition to the roughly 670-subject first cohort. Of the roughly 410 genotyped donors, approximately 81% were placed in the genetic ancestry cluster associated with self-reported Caucasian donors. A later genetic analysis used genome-wide SNP genotypes for about 65% of the roughly 670 donors, treating that subset as a discovery cohort. Alongside the repertoire data, information on donor age, sex, ethnicity and CMV serostatus was compiled. The study profiled the T cell repertoires of hundreds of subjects by immunosequencing and related them to cytomegalovirus serostatus. Typing coverage varied by locus: roughly 620-640 donors for A, B, C, DRB1 and DQB1; approximately 500 for DQA1; some 610 for DPA1; approximately 490 for DPB1. Because of strong linkage in the cohort, roughly five DR-DQ haplotypes were treated as single units for association and clustering. In an earlier analysis of roughly 540 of the donors, high-throughput TCR beta sequencing was used to judge whether each TCR beta V gene segment behaved as functional or pseudogenic. HLA typing included class I and class II loci at four-digit resolution. A later analysis re-examined previously published TCR beta repertoires from more than 650 donors and added high-resolution HLA genotyping to investigate patterns of TCR occurrence. An early release that covered approximately 600 HLA-typed donors contained approximately 300 gigabases of sequencing data and tens of millions of unique TCR sequences. The study aimed to test whether signatures of past pathogen exposure could be identified by cataloging public T cell receptors. Every discovery cohort repertoire had been produced on one sequencing platform. Among roughly 400 genotyped donors of the cohort, an average of around 240,000 unique TCR beta nucleotide sequences were sequenced per donor, around 20% of them non-productive. General findings and caveats noted by the study authors: CMV serostatus was the only immune exposure information available for the cohort. In an earlier analysis of approximately 600 of the donors, most TCR beta V segments were observed in productive rearrangements about 87% or about 30% of the time, broadly matching IMGT annotations. This cohort had only TCR beta chains sequenced, and the lack of alpha or paired-chain data limited which features could be detected. An association between a missense DCLRE1C variant and V-gene and J-gene trimming of TCR beta chains was found in a later genetic analysis and replicated in an independent cohort. At a false discovery rate of 0.05, a later analysis linked around 15,000 TCR beta sequences to specific HLA alleles. According to a later analysis, most CMV-associated TCR beta chains appeared to be HLA-restricted, and the HLA associations seemed to be driven largely by CMV exposure. The classifier was reported to diagnose cytomegalovirus status with high specificity and sensitivity in both the original and validation cohorts. Because HLA typing was missing for some donors at each locus, association tests included only the typed subset. Sequencing depth was assumed to be roughly uniform across donors in the presence/absence analyses, though that assumption may not hold. The sequencing pipeline was judged likely to have produced a cluster of highly shared sequence variants as a technical artifact. The study gave a list of under 200 TCR beta chains associated with cytomegalovirus. In a later analysis, HLA-associated TCR beta chains showed more clonal expansion and lower generation probabilities than non-associated chains that were equally common. Most TCR sequences were seen in very few donors, while some public TCRs were found in many individuals. The earlier analysis of around 600 of the donors excluded about 16 rarely observed V segments, including chromosome 9 orphons, because counts were too low. Linkage disequilibrium might explain the correlated functional status among segregating V segments, but an unknown experimental factor could not be ruled out. According to the authors, the approach could potentially be generalized to other disease states and immunological phenotypes. The 87-base-pair reads could not distinguish some IMGT-functional V segments, including TRBV6-2 and TRBV6-3, so those segments were excluded. In a later genetic analysis, fewer N-insertions in productive TCRs were reported among donors in an Asian-associated ancestry cluster than the approximately 710-donor mean. A further reported finding was that TCR beta sequences accurately predicted the HLA-A and HLA-B alleles for most subjects in the first cohort. When HLA alleles, especially DR and DQ, strongly co-occurred, attributing TCR associations to individual alleles was difficult. A few of the identified cytomegalovirus-associated TCR beta chains were confirmed in vitro to be specific for cytomegalovirus antigens. A later analysis reported that several top co-occurrence clusters appeared linked to parvovirus B19, influenza, CMV and Epstein-Barr virus. In a later analysis, the rate of TCR association differed among HLA loci, with DRB1 alleles having the most associated TCRs and HLA-C alleles having the fewest.

The cohort consisted of 666 healthy bone marrow donors. At the time of sampling, all cohort members were nominally healthy, though unrecorded immune exposures were likely present. The donor tested CMV seropositive and was one of the 289 seropositive cohort members. A peripheral blood sample was provided by each donor, and peripheral blood mononuclear cells were used for TCR beta sequencing. The Qiagen DNeasy Blood Extraction Kit was used to extract genomic DNA from the blood cell samples. The library was built by means of the immunoSEQ multiplex PCR assay. The multiplex PCR relied on a mix of 60 forward primers for TCR Vbeta segments and 13 reverse primers for TCR Jbeta segments. The CDR3 region of rearranged TCR beta genes was amplified from genomic DNA by a multiplex PCR assay. The amplified TCR beta libraries were sequenced on the Illumina HiSeq System as 87-base-pair reads. Regarding the original processing steps: Across the roughly 640 repertoires, a later analysis counted 60 million to 90 million unique TCR beta chains, approximately 10 million of which were shared by at least two donors. A nearest-neighbor algorithm error-corrected the raw reads and collapsed the reads into unique sequences, merging closely related sequences to remove PCR and sequencing errors. To assign V, D and J gene segments, CDR3 sequences were aligned to IMGT reference sequences. For a sequence to be retained, a match of at least six nucleotides to both a V gene segment and a J gene segment was required. A rearrangement counted as productive if the CDR3 had no stop codons and remained in frame with V and J, and every other rearrangement counted as non-productive. CDR3 was defined according to IMGT convention as the region running from the second conserved V-encoded cysteine to the conserved J-encoded phenylalanine. Sequences without an unambiguous match to a single V gene segment were excluded from the earlier analysis of over 500 of the donors. In an earlier analysis of several hundred of the donors, V segments were called functional above 56.7% productive rearrangements and were called segregating when the between-donor standard deviation exceeded 5%. A statistical classification framework was developed to diagnose cytomegalovirus status using the catalog of TCR beta chain sequences. In a later analysis, TCR nucleotide sequences were compared against IMGT/GENE-DB human TR gene sequences so that V and J genes could be assigned. The TCRdist pipeline was used in a later analysis to assign CDR3 sequences and most-parsimonious VDJ recombination scenarios. A later analysis defined each TCR beta chain by its CDR3 amino acid sequence plus V-gene family, and excluded reads lacking a unique V-gene family. A later analysis removed several hundred highly shared, low-generation-probability nucleotide sequences to deal with suspected cross-contamination and a sequencing artifact. For each public chain, a later analysis derived a clonal expansion index from normalized ranks of inferred template counts within each repertoire. In a later analysis, generation probabilities were computed with a VDJ recombination model fitted to out-of-frame rearrangements, and the resulting probabilities were checked against IGoR. In a later analysis, TCR-TCR, TCR-HLA and TCR-CMV co-occurrence was scored with hypergeometric tests, and a repertoire-size bias correction was applied to TCR pairs. In a later analysis, false discovery rates were estimated by permuting HLA or CMV assignments 20 times. In a later analysis, co-occurring TCRs were grouped with DBSCAN, and TCRdist sequence similarity was added when clustering was performed within HLA-allele-positive subsets. Repertoires with fewer than 30,000 or more than 120,000 public chains were left out of co-occurrence clustering, as were four to six repertoires with anomalous nucleotide sharing. TCRdb mirrors the immuneACCESS table, restricted to in-frame sequences. Some clones are absent from its copies; in checked studies, under half trace to an unresolved V gene, and the reason for the others is unknown. V, J and clone size are taken as reported in that table, and D and trimming were inferred from the DNA itself. The sample has 200,000 to 300,000 clones on record, approximately 84% of them singletons. Jointly, the top ten make up 2% to 2.5% of the sample.

Relative to germline, V is 2 bases shorter and J is 1 base shorter, with 12 bases between their ends. The CDR3 spans 16 residues, from the cysteine through the phenylalanine. The only DNA kept is the CDR3, 48 bases in frame from the first base. Sequences SGHDN (CDR1) and FVKESK (CDR2) are obtained from the germline V gene. This clone has more than one count but fewer than ten. This clone's antigen is unknown. Base qualities are missing; no much larger clone stands one base away. This TCR came from a woman between 40 and 55 years old in good health and CMV-seropositive. The receptor chain draws on TRBV14 and TRBJ2-1; no D segment can be confidently identified. The source material was PBMCs. The CDR3 region has the sequence CASSQNRKLSYNEQFF. The base sequence is TGTGCCAGCAGCCAAAACCGAAAACTTTCCTACAATGAGCAGTTCTTC.